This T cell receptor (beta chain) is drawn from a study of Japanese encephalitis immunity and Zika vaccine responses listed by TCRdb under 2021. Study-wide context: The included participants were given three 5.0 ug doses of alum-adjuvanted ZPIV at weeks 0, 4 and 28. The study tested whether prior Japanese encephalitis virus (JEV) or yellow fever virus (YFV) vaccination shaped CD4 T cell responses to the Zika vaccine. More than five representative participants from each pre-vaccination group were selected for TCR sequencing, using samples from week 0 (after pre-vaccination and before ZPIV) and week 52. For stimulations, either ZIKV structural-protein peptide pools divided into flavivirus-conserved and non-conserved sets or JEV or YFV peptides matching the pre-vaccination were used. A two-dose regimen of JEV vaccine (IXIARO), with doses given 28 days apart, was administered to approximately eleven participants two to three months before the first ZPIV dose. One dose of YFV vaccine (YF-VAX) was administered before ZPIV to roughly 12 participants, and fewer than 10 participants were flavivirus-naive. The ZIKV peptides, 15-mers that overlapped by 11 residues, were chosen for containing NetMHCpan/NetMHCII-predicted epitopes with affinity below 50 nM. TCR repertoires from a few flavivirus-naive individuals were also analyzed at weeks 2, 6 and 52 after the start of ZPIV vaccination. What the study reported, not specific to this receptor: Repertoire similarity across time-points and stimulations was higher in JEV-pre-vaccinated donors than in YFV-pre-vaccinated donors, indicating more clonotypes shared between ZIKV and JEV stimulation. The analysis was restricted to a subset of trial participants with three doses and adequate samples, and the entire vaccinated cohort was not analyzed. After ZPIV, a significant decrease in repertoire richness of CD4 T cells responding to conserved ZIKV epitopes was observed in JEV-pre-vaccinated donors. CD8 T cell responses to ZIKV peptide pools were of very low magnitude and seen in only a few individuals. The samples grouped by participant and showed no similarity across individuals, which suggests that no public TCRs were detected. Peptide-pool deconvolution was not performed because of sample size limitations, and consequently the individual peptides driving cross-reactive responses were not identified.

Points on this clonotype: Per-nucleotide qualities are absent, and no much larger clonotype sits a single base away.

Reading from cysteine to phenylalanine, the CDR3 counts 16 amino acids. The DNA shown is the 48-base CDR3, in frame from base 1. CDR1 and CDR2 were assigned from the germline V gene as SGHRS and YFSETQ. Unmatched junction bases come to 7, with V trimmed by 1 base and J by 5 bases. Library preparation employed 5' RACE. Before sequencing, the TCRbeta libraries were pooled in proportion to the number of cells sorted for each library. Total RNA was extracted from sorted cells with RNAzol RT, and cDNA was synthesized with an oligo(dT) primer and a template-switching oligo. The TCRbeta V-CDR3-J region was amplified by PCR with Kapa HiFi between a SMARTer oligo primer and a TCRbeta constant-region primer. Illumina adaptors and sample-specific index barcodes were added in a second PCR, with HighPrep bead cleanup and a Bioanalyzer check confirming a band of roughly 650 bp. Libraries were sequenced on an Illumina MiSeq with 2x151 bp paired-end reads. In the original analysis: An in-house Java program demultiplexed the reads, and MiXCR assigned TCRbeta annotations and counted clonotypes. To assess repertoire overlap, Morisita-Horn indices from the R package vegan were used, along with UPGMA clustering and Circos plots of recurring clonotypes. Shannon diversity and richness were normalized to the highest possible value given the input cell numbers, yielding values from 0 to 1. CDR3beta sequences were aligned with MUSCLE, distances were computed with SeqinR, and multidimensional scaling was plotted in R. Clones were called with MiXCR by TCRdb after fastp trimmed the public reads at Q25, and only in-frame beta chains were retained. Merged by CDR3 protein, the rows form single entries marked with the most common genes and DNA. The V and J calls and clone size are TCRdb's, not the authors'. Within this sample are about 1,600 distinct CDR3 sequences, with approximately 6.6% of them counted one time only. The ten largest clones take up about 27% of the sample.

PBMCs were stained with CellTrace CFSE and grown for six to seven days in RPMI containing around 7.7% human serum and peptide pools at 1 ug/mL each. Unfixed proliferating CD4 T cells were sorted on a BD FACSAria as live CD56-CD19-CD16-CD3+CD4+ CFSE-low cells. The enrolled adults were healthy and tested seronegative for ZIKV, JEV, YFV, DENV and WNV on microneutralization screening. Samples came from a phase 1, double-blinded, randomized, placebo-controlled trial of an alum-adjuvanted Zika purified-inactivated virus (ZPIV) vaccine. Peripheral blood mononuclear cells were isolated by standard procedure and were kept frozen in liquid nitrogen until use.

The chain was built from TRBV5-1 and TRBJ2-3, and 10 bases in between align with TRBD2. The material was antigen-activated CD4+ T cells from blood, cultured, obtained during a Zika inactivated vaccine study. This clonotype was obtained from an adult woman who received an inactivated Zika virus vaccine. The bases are TGCGCCAGCAGCTTGTACAGCGGGGGGGCTGAAGATACGCAGTATTTT. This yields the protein CASSLYSGGAEDTQYF. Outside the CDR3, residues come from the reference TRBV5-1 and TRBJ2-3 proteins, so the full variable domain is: KAGVTQTPRYLIKTRGQQVTLSCSPISGHRSVSWYQQTPGQGLQFLFEYFSETQRNKGNFPGRFSGRQFSNSRSEMNVSTLELGDSALYLCASSLYSGGAEDTQYFGPGTRLTVL.